A single sample is the source of the 30 T cell receptor beta chains below, sequenced in a study of HIV-infected patients and healthy controls. About 500 ng RNA was reverse transcribed with alpha and beta constant-region primers. Each of the alpha and beta chains got its own library through chain-specific third strand synthesis with indices. One entry per CDR3 protein results from TCRdb running MiXCR on the 5' RACE reads. The table shows 15,000 to 20,000 distinct CDR3 sequences, with 10% to 15% occurring only once. The repertoire came from unfractionated whole blood and reflected all unsorted peripheral T cells. Sequencing was carried out using blood. The origin of the receptors is an adult in good health.

This clonotype was observed many times. The rearrangement links TRBV20-1 to TRBJ1-1, with no clear D. The CDR3 contains 15 residues. V was clipped by 4 bases and J by 2 bases, with 17 bases between them. Per germline, CDR1 DFQATT and CDR2 SNEGSKA (reference sequence). This chain's CDR3 is CSATSEGRANTEAFF. The DNA of the CDR3 is TGCAGTGCTACAAGCGAGGGAAGGGCAAACACTGAAGCTTTCTTT.

The V and J genes are TRBV5-1 and TRBJ2-1; TRBD2 agrees at 8 bases. Germline lookup yields CDR1 SGHRS and CDR2 YFSETQ. This CDR3 has 14 residues. The V gene end was trimmed by 3 bases and the J gene end by 9 bases; junction bases not matched to a gene: 8. The CDR3: CASSSAGTRVEQFF. CDR3 nucleotides: TGCGCCAGCAGCTCAGCCGGGACTAGGGTTGAGCAGTTCTTC.

The chain has TRBV6-6 and TRBJ2-5, with D possibly TRBD2 on 5 matching bases. Germline assignment: CDR1 MNHNY and CDR2 SVGAGI (reference sequence). V lost 6 bases to trimming and J lost 7 bases, with 15 bases between them. The length of the CDR3 is 13 residues. The CDR3 DNA reads as TGTGCCAGCAGAGGACTGGTCGCCGCGACCCAGTACTTC. Amino acid sequence: CASRGLVAATQYF.

By its share, this clonotype is medium-sized. CDR3 DNA sequence: TGTGCCAGCAGCTCAGAGGGACCGGGACTAGCCACAGATACGCAGTATTTT. Translating it yields CASSSEGPGLATDTQYF. This chain uses TRBV7-2 with TRBJ2-3; TRBD2 matches at 9 bases. The CDR3 sequence is 17 residues long. Germline V gene sequence: CDR1 SGHTA, CDR2 FQGNSA. With 4 bases clipped from V and 2 bases from J, the junction kept 10 bases outside the gene matches.

In its sample, this clonotype was seen many times. The V call is TRBV19, the J call TRBJ1-5, with D maybe TRBD1 (5 bases). Trimming removed 0 bases at V and 4 bases at J, with 13 bases between. Germline CDR1 LNHDA, CDR2 SQIVND (reference sequence). The CDR3 length is 16 residues. The CDR3: CASSIDRAGRNQPQHF. In DNA form, the CDR3 reads TGTGCCAGTAGTATAGATCGAGCAGGGAGGAATCAGCCCCAGCATTTT.

This clonotype was seen ten or more times. V usage is TRBV20-1 and J usage is TRBJ1-6; a weak D match, TRBD1 (5 bases). In germline, CDR1 is DFQATT, CDR2 SNEGSKA (reference sequence). V lost 5 bases, J lost 5 bases, and 13 bases lay in between. The CDR3 runs 14 residues. The DNA for the CDR3 is TGCAGTGCTTCCGACGACAGAGATAATTCACCCCTCCACTTT. Its translation: CSASDDRDNSPLHF.

Judged by abundance, this clonotype is medium-sized. The rearrangement links TRBV9 to TRBJ2-5; D not certain. With 2 bases removed from V and 2 bases from J, the gap between germline ends came to 10 bases. From germline, CDR1 is SGDLS and CDR2 YYNGEE. CDR3 size: 14 residues. CDR3 residues: CASSVTGPQETQYF. The CDR3 nucleotides read TGTGCCAGCAGCGTCACCGGGCCTCAAGAGACCCAGTACTTC.

In its sample, this clonotype is medium-sized. The chain joins TRBV12-3 or TRBV12-4 to TRBJ1-5; D is perhaps TRBD1 (5 bases). CDR3 length: 15 residues. The V end was cut by 0 bases, the J end by 5 bases, with 11 bases between. DNA for the CDR3: TGTGCCAGCAGTTTAGCGCGATGGGGGGATCAGCCCCAGCATTTT. Protein sequence: CASSLARWGDQPQHF.

This clonotype was detected many times. The chain is built from TRBV29-1 and TRBJ2-2; D tentatively fits TRBD1 or TRBD2 (6 bases each). This CDR3 contains 14 residues. V lost 4 bases and J 5 bases, leaving 14 bases between the germline ends. Per germline, CDR1 SQVTM and CDR2 ANQGSEA. The DNA for the CDR3 is TGCAGCGTTGCTAGGGGGGTTGGAACCGGGGAGCTGTTTTTT. Encoded protein: CSVARGVGTGELFF.

This clonotype came up many times. The rearrangement joins TRBV7-9 to TRBJ2-1, with TRBD1 matching 7 bases. This CDR3 has 15 amino acids. Germline V gene sequence: CDR1 SEHNR, CDR2 FQNEAQ (reference sequence). V trimming: 6 bases; J trimming: 3 bases; junction bases outside the gene matches: 8. CDR3 in DNA: TGTGCCAGCAGGGATAGGACAGGAGACTACAATGAGCAGTTCTTC. Translation: CASRDRTGDYNEQFF.

This rearrangement joins TRBV7-2 to TRBJ1-2; 7 bases line up with TRBD1. V was pared by 3 bases and J by 7 bases, with 8 bases of the junction left unmatched. The CDR3 contains 14 residues. Germline CDR1 SGHTA, CDR2 FQGNSA. The CDR3 sequence is CASSFEGARSGYTF. CDR3 coding DNA: TGTGCCAGCAGCTTTGAGGGGGCGCGTTCTGGCTACACCTTC.

Only a few counts were recorded for this clonotype. The chain has TRBV6-5 and TRBJ1-1; D gene ambiguous. Germline values: CDR1 MNHEY, CDR2 SVGAGI. The V and J ends lost 3 bases and 1 base respectively, with 6 bases between them. The CDR3 spans 13 residues. CDR3 sequence: CASSYSENTEAFF. The CDR3 DNA follows: TGTGCCAGCAGTTATTCGGAGAACACTGAAGCTTTCTTT.

This sequence joins TRBV12-3 or TRBV12-4 and TRBJ1-2; D call uncertain. Trimming removed 3 bases from V and 7 bases from J, with 18 bases in between. The CDR3 consists of 15 residues. Here the CDR3 reads CASSLIGRIIRGYTF. Written as DNA, the CDR3 is TGTGCCAGCAGTTTGATCGGGCGTATTATACGTGGCTACACCTTC.

This clonotype was recorded many times. The chain carries TRBV9 and TRBJ2-6; D is uncertain. The V gene lost 0 bases and the J gene lost 1 base, with 5 bases spanning the gap. Germline assignment: CDR1 SGDLS and CDR2 YYNGEE. The CDR3 has 15 amino acids. The CDR3 is CASSVVGSGANVLTF. CDR3 sequence (DNA): TGTGCCAGCAGCGTAGTCGGTTCTGGGGCCAACGTCCTGACTTTC. Based on the CDR3 plus reference TRBV9 and TRBJ2-6, the full variable domain is DSGVTQTPKHLITATGQRVTLRCSPRSGDLSVYWYQQSLDQGLQFLIQYYNGEERAKGNILERFSAQQFPDLHSELNLSSLELGDSALYFCASSVVGSGANVLTFGAGSRLTVL.

This clonotype appeared a few times. The chain links TRBV7-3 to TRBJ2-7; tentatively, D is TRBD2 (6 bases). V lost 1 base and J 3 bases, leaving 10 bases between the germline ends. Germline CDR1 and CDR2: SGHTA and FQGTGA. The CDR3 contains 14 residues. The CDR3 sequence: CASSLRGGDYEQYF. The CDR3 DNA reads TGTGCCAGCAGCTTAAGAGGCGGGGACTACGAGCAGTACTTC.

The V call is TRBV5-1, the J call TRBJ1-1, with 10 bases fitting TRBD1. The CDR3 runs 15 residues. CDR1 and CDR2 (germline): SGHRS, YFSETQ. The junction had 7 bases not matched to a gene; V was cut back by 6 bases and J by 2 bases. The CDR3 sequence is CASIHGTGVNTEAFF. The DNA of the CDR3 is TGCGCCAGCATTCACGGGACAGGGGTCAACACTGAAGCTTTCTTT.

By proportion, this clonotype is medium-sized (0.01 to 0.1%). This chain uses TRBV7-3 with TRBJ1-2; possible D gene TRBD1, 6 bases. CDR3 length: 13 amino acids. Between the trimmed V and J ends, which lost 5 bases and 8 bases, there was a span of 15 bases. CDR1 SGHTA and CDR2 FQGTGA come from the germline V gene. CDR3 loop: CASSPSGATGYTF. The CDR3 DNA follows: TGTGCCAGCAGCCCCTCAGGGGCTACGGGCTACACCTTC.

The V gene is TRBV20-1, the J gene TRBJ2-4, with D maybe TRBD1 (6 bases). CDR1 is DFQATT, CDR2 SNEGSKA, per germline (reference sequence). Trimming removed 6 bases at V and 3 bases at J, with 18 bases between. The CDR3 loop spans 15 amino acids. The CDR3 is CSAVPRGSGKNIQYF. The CDR3 DNA is TGCAGTGCAGTCCCGAGGGGGTCAGGCAAAAACATTCAGTACTTC.

Sample share makes this clonotype medium-sized. The chain links TRBV20-1 to TRBJ1-6; maybe TRBD1 (5 bases). CDR1 is DFQATT and CDR2 is SNEGSKA in the germline V gene (reference sequence). This CDR3 has 14 residues. V dropped 1 base and J dropped 9 bases, with 13 bases sitting between them. The chain's CDR3 is CSARVSGNSSPLHF. Here the CDR3 DNA reads TGCAGTGCTAGAGTCTCAGGGAACAGTTCACCCCTCCACTTT.

This clonotype has a count of ten or more. The chain combines TRBV7-3 with TRBJ2-3; D unclear. V was trimmed by 1 base and J by 5 bases, leaving 7 bases between them. CDR3 size: 13 residues. Per the germline V gene, CDR1 is SGHTA and CDR2 is FQGTGA. This CDR3 reads CASSLREGDTQYF. DNA for the CDR3: TGTGCCAGCAGCTTAAGGGAAGGAGATACGCAGTATTTT.

This chain uses TRBV12-3 or TRBV12-4 with TRBJ1-1; no firm D call. Between the trimmed V and J ends, which lost 3 bases and 3 bases, there was a span of 8 bases. This CDR3 is built from 13 residues. CDR3 protein: CASSLEGDTEAFF. Written as DNA, the CDR3 is TGTGCCAGCAGTTTGGAGGGTGACACTGAAGCTTTCTTT.

This clonotype was counted at least ten times. The chain carries TRBV4-3 and TRBJ1-1; D is unclear. The CDR3 has 14 residues. From germline, CDR1 is LGHNA and CDR2 YSLEER. V was clipped by 0 bases and J by 1 base, with 6 bases between them. The CDR3, as DNA: TGCGCCAGCAGCCAAGATCCGAGGAACACTGAAGCTTTCTTT. Its translation: CASSQDPRNTEAFF.

Judged by abundance, this clonotype is medium-sized. The chain joins TRBV6-5 to TRBJ1-1; D is undetermined. Trimming removed 6 bases from V and 0 bases from J, with 8 bases in between. The CDR3 covers 13 residues. Germline CDR1 and CDR2: MNHEY and SVGAGI. The CDR3 DNA reads TGTGCCAGCAGCCGTCAAATGAACACTGAAGCTTTCTTT. Protein: CASSRQMNTEAFF.

The V call is TRBV7-3, the J call TRBJ1-1, with 7 bases fitting TRBD1. V shed 0 bases and J 9 bases; nucleotides not matched to a gene: 13. The germline V gene has CDR1 SGHTA and CDR2 FQGTGA. This CDR3 is 16 amino acids long. The CDR3 protein is CASSLTAGLGQAKAFF. In DNA, the CDR3 is TGTGCCAGCAGCTTAACGGCGGGTCTCGGACAGGCCAAAGCTTTCTTT.

This clonotype was seen only a few times. The rearrangement links TRBV20-1 to TRBJ2-2; TRBD1 matches at 8 bases. This CDR3 region has 14 residues. Germline assignment: CDR1 DFQATT and CDR2 SNEGSKA (reference sequence). The V and J ends lost 6 bases and 5 bases, in that order; junction bases with no gene match: 8. CDR3 residues: CSAKDRETTGELFF. DNA of the CDR3: TGCAGTGCAAAGGACAGGGAAACAACCGGGGAGCTGTTTTTT.

This clonotype is categorized as medium-sized. The chain links TRBV29-1 to TRBJ2-7, with 11 bases aligning to TRBD1. CDR1 and CDR2 (germline): SQVTM, ANQGSEA. J was trimmed by 0 bases and V by 4 bases; bases with no gene match: 5. The CDR3 is 15 amino acids. The CDR3 DNA reads as TGCAGCGTTGGGGACAGGGGGTTGTACTCCTACGAGCAGTACTTC. Encoded protein: CSVGDRGLYSYEQYF.

In its sample, this clonotype was seen many times. The CDR3 sequence: CASSVDARNTEAFF. Written as DNA, the CDR3 is TGTGCCAGCAGCGTAGACGCGCGAAACACTGAAGCTTTCTTT. V usage is TRBV9 and J usage is TRBJ1-1; D is unresolved. The CDR3 length is 14 residues. The V end lost 0 bases, the J end lost 2 bases, and 8 bases lay between the germline ends. Germline CDR1 SGDLS, CDR2 YYNGEE.

In this sample, this clonotype turned up many times. The rearrangement links TRBV6-2 or TRBV6-3 to TRBJ2-5; D might be TRBD2 (5 bases). Germline V gives CDR1 MNHEY, CDR2 SVGEGT. V dropped 0 bases and J dropped 1 base, with 9 bases sitting between them. This CDR3 is built from 15 residues. The CDR3 region has the DNA TGTGCCAGCAGTTACTCGAAGGGAGTCCAAGAGACCCAGTACTTC. It is translated as CASSYSKGVQETQYF.

In its sample, this clonotype is medium-sized. The J gene is TRBJ1-1, the V gene TRBV9; unclear D gene. Trimming removed 0 bases from V and 0 bases from J, with 6 bases in between. CDR1 SGDLS and CDR2 YYNGEE come from the germline V gene. This CDR3 has 14 amino acids. CDR3 sequence reads: CASSVASMNTEAFF. CDR3 DNA: TGTGCCAGCAGCGTAGCCAGCATGAACACTGAAGCTTTCTTT.

The CDR3: CASSLRGGTEAFF. In DNA form, the CDR3 reads TGTGCCAGCAGCTTGAGAGGGGGCACTGAAGCTTTCTTT. This chain joins TRBV7-2 and TRBJ1-1, with a tentative D call TRBD1 (6 bases). CDR3 length: 13 amino acids. Between the trimmed V and J ends, which lost 3 bases and 4 bases, there was a span of 9 bases. The germline V gene encodes CDR1 SGHTA and CDR2 FQGNSA.